Listed below are T cell receptor beta chains from one sample, sequenced in a study of early T cells in non-severe SARS-CoV-2 infection. TCRdb reprocessed the 5' RACE reads with MiXCR, giving one entry per CDR3 protein. This repertoire shows about 46,000 distinct CDR3 sequences, roughly 10% found once; its top ten account for around 14%. Sequenced sample: whole blood. These TCRs come from an adult who was a healthcare worker with PCR-confirmed SARS-CoV-2 infection or an uninfected control (not recorded which). Both conserved end residues are part of each CDR3. The order of the fields is V gene, D gene, J gene, clone size, CDR3 DNA, CDR3 protein. D genes are given only for firm matches. For some rows the clone size is stated as once, few or many, or as a class when expanded; others skip it.

>TRBV7-3|TRBD2|TRBJ2-2|few
TGTGCCAGCAGCCCGGGGACTAGCGGTCACGTCGGGGAGCTGTTTTTT
CASSPGTSGHVGELFF
>TRBV28|.|TRBJ2-2|.
TGTGCCAGCGAGGACCTTGGCAACACCGGGGAGCTGTTTTTT
CASEDLGNTGELFF
>TRBV6-2/TRBV6-3|TRBD1|TRBJ1-1|medium-sized
TGTGCCAGCAGAAAAGCGGGACAGGGCACTGAAGCTTTCTTT
CASRKAGQGTEAFF
>TRBV20-1|.|TRBJ1-6|.
TGCAGTGCTAGAGACCGTCTCTCGGCCTATAATTCACCCCTCCACTTT
CSARDRLSAYNSPLHF
>TRBV29-1|.|TRBJ1-1|many
TGCAGCGCCCTAAGGACAGACCTTGGCGAAGCTTTCTTT
CSALRTDLGEAFF
>TRBV29-1|TRBD2|TRBJ2-1|many
TGCAGCGTGAAGCTACTAGCGGGAGGGGTCAATGAGCAGTTCTTC
CSVKLLAGGVNEQFF
>TRBV20-1|.|TRBJ2-7|.
TGCAGTGCTAGATATACAGGGAAGACTTCCTACGAGCAGTACTTC
CSARYTGKTSYEQYF
>TRBV18|.|TRBJ2-2|few
TGTGCCAGCTCAGCCCGCGCCGGGGAGCTGTTTTTT
CASSARAGELFF
>TRBV28|.|TRBJ2-7|few
TGTGCCAGCAGTTTCCAACAAGTTCCCTACGAGCAGTACTTC
CASSFQQVPYEQYF
>TRBV12-3/TRBV12-4|.|TRBJ1-1|many
TGTGCCAGCATGGGTCAGGGAAAGAACACTGAAGCTTTCTTT
CASMGQGKNTEAFF
>TRBV20-1|.|TRBJ2-1|.
TGCAGTGCTAGACAGGGATCCTTGGCAGATGAGCAGTTCTTC
CSARQGSLADEQFF
>TRBV6-5|.|TRBJ1-2|.
TGTGCCAGCCGAATCAGAAGGAAGGACTTCTATGGCTACACCTTC
CASRIRRKDFYGYTF
>TRBV20-1|TRBD1|TRBJ1-3|.
TGCAGTGCGACAGGGGCTCTCTCTGGAAACACCATATATTTT
CSATGALSGNTIYF
>TRBV29-1|TRBD2|TRBJ2-3|many
TGCAGCGTTCCCGGGACTAGCGGGAGGGGCACAGATACGCAGTATTTT
CSVPGTSGRGTDTQYF
>TRBV7-9|TRBD1|TRBJ1-2|many
TGTGCCAGCAGCCAGACAGGGGTGATGACCTATGGCTACACCTTC
CASSQTGVMTYGYTF
>TRBV2|TRBD1|TRBJ1-2|many
TGTGCCAGCAAAGGGACAGGCGGATGGTATGGCTACACCTTC
CASKGTGGWYGYTF
>TRBV6-5|.|TRBJ1-1|.
TGTGCCAGCAGTTACAGGGGCTCAGGGGTAACTGAAGCTTTCTTT
CASSYRGSGVTEAFF
>TRBV5-1|.|TRBJ1-1|few
TGCGCCAGCAGCTTCAGCGGGGACACTGAAGCTTTCTTT
CASSFSGDTEAFF
>TRBV15|TRBD2|TRBJ2-4|few
TGTGCCACCAGCAGAGCTGGAGGGGAGGGAAGCATTCAGTACTTC
CATSRAGGEGSIQYF
>TRBV5-1|.|TRBJ2-7|many
TGCGCCAGCAGCTTACAGACAGAATACGAGCAGTACTTC
CASSLQTEYEQYF
>TRBV4-3|.|TRBJ2-3|many
TGCGCCAGCAGCCAAGCGGGAGAAACAGATACGCAGTATTTT
CASSQAGETDTQYF
>TRBV20-1|TRBD2|TRBJ2-1|many
TGCAGTGCCCTTAGCGGGAGGGGGGGCGATGAGCAGTTCTTC
CSALSGRGGDEQFF
>TRBV7-2|.|TRBJ1-5|.
TGTGCCAGCAGCCCGCCTTCTCAGCCCCAGCATTTT
CASSPPSQPQHF
>TRBV5-1|.|TRBJ2-1|many
TGCGCCAGCAGCCCCTACAGCTCCTACAATGAGCAGTTCTTC
CASSPYSSYNEQFF
>TRBV5-1|TRBD1|TRBJ1-4|few
TGCGCCAGCAGCGGGAAGGGGGCCGGAAAACTGTTTTTT
CASSGKGAGKLFF
>TRBV5-4|.|TRBJ2-3|few
TGTGCCAGCAGCCTACCGACAGATACGCAGTATTTT
CASSLPTDTQYF
>TRBV20-1|TRBD1|TRBJ2-7|.
TGCAGTGCGGGAACGGGACAGCCCTTCTACGAGCAGTACTTC
CSAGTGQPFYEQYF
>TRBV6-5|.|TRBJ1-6|many
TGTGCCAGCAGTTACTCAGGGGTTTCAAATTCACCCCTCCACTTT
CASSYSGVSNSPLHF
>TRBV4-2|TRBD1|TRBJ1-5|.
TGTGCCAGCAGCCAAGATCTACAGGGGGCCGGGCCCCAGCATTTT
CASSQDLQGAGPQHF
>TRBV20-1|TRBD1|TRBJ1-1|few
TGCAGTGCATGGGGGACAGTGGTGAACACTGAAGCTTTCTTT
CSAWGTVVNTEAFF
>TRBV7-9|.|TRBJ2-7|.
TGTGCCAGCAGTTCCGGGACGGGATACTACGAGCAGTACTTC
CASSSGTGYYEQYF
>TRBV7-9|TRBD2|TRBJ2-7|many
TGTGCCAGCAGCCCTACGTGGGGGGGTGCCTACGAGCAGTACTTC
CASSPTWGGAYEQYF
>TRBV21-1|.|TRBJ1-5|many
TGTGCCAGCAGCAGAGCTAACCCTGCGCGAACGCGAAACAGGGCGCGCAATCAGCCCCAGCATTTT
CASSRANPARTRNRARNQPQHF
>TRBV16|TRBD2|TRBJ2-1|.
TGTGCCAGCAGCCAATCAGGGCTAGCGGGGACCTACAATGAGCAGTTCTTC
CASSQSGLAGTYNEQFF
>TRBV27|TRBD2|TRBJ2-1|.
TGTGCCAGCAGTTTGAGGGGACTAGCGCCCTACAATGAGCAGTTCTTC
CASSLRGLAPYNEQFF
>TRBV2|.|TRBJ2-7|few
TGTGCCAGCAGTGAAATCTCTGAAGCCTACGAGCAGTACTTC
CASSEISEAYEQYF
>TRBV7-9|.|TRBJ1-2|few
TGTGCCAGCACGCGGAGCAGCACGAATTGGGGCTACACCTTC
CASTRSSTNWGYTF
>TRBV5-4|TRBD1|TRBJ2-7|few
TGTGCCAGCAGCCCTGGACAGGGGGGAACCTACGAGCAGTACTTC
CASSPGQGGTYEQYF
>TRBV28|TRBD1|TRBJ2-7|.
TGTGCCAGCGGGCGGACAGGGCCCTTATACGAGCAGTACTTC
CASGRTGPLYEQYF
>TRBV3-1|.|TRBJ1-5|.
TGTGCCAGCAGCCAAGCAACTTTAAATCAGCCCCAGCATTTT
CASSQATLNQPQHF
>TRBV24-1|TRBD2|TRBJ2-1|.
TGTGCCACCAGTGCTAGAACTAGCGGGAGGGCTTATCAGGTGTCCTACAATGAGCAGTTCTTC
CATSARTSGRAYQVSYNEQFF
>TRBV4-2|.|TRBJ2-2|few
TGTGCCAGCAGCCAAGACCTTAGTATCGCCGGGGAGCTGTTTTTT
CASSQDLSIAGELFF
>TRBV6-1|.|TRBJ2-3|.
TGTGCCGGTAACTTCGGGGGAGGCACAGATACGCAGTATTTT
CAGNFGGGTDTQYF
>TRBV25-1|.|TRBJ2-1|many
TGTGCCAGCAGTGGGAGGCCCTCTATTTATGAGCAGTTCTTC
CASSGRPSIYEQFF
>TRBV29-1|.|TRBJ1-2|once
TGCAGCGTTGAAGATGCGGGGGCTGGCTATGGCTACACCTTC
CSVEDAGAGYGYTF
>TRBV5-1|.|TRBJ2-7|many
TGCGCCAGTGCCCGAAGGAGAGGGTTTCGGGAGCAGTACTTC
CASARRRGFREQYF
>TRBV6-5|.|TRBJ1-5|many
TGTGCCAGCAGTCCGACTTCAGGGGACAATCAGCCCCAGCATTTT
CASSPTSGDNQPQHF
>TRBV4-1|.|TRBJ1-1|many
TGCGCCAGCAGCCACCTAGGAAGGCGATACACTGAAGCTTTCTTT
CASSHLGRRYTEAFF
>TRBV27|TRBD2|TRBJ2-7|many
TGTGCCAGCAGTTCCCTAGCGGGAGGCTCCTACGAGCAGTACTTC
CASSSLAGGSYEQYF